This T cell receptor beta chain was sequenced for a study of vaccination effects on CD4 cells after COVID-19. The wider study: CD4+ T cells specific for antigen were expanded with viral peptide pools by the ViraFEST assay before sequencing. Post-vaccine sampling took place a median of 72 days after the second dose.

Cultured cells yielded isolated CD4+ T cells after less than 11 days. Either the mRNA-1273 or the BNT162b2 vaccine was given to participants as two doses. Half-medium exchanges with IL-2 medium took place on days 3 and 7. Study-wide results and caveats: Researchers reported few convalescent patients and no early post-infection timepoints in the study.

There are a few counts of this clone. What it binds is unknown. CDR1 and CDR2 from the germline V gene are SNHLY and FYNNEI. V shed 5 bases and J shed 2 bases, with 5 bases lying between them. CDR3 size: 12 residues. Assay used: immunoSEQ multiplex PCR; TCRdb lists only in-frame clones, some missing. The table includes 70,000 or so clones, roughly four fifths detected once. The TCR sequence derives from a human donor who received a COVID-19 vaccine. The chain combines TRBV2 with TRBJ2-3; D is unresolved. The material was CD4+ T cells from PBMCs cultured without peptide, obtained after COVID-19 vaccination. The CDR3 loop reads CASSYSTDTQYF. For the CDR3, the DNA is TGTGCCAGCAGTTACTCCACAGATACGCAGTATTTT.